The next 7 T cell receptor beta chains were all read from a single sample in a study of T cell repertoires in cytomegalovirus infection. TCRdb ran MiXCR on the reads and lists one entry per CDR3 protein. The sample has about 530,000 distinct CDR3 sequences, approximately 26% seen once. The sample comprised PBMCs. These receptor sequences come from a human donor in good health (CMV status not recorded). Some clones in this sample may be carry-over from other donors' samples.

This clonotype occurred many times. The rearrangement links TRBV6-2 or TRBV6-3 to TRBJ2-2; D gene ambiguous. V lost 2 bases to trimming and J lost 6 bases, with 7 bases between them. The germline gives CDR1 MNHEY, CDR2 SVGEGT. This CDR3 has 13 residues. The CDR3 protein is CASSYHSPGELFF. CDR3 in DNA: TGTGCCAGCAGTTACCACTCCCCCGGGGAGCTGTTTTTT.

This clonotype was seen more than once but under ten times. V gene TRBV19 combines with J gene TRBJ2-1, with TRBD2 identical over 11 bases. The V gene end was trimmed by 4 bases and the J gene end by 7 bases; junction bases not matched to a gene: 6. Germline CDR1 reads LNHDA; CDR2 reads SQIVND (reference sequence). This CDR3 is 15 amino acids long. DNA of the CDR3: TGTGCCAGTAGTAAAACTAGCGGGAGTGTAAATGAGCAGTTCTTC. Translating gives CASSKTSGSVNEQFF. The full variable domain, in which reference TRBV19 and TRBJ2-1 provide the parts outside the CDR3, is DGGITQSPKYLFRKEGQNVTLSCEQNLNHDAMYWYRQDPGQGLRLIYYSQIVNDFQKGDIAEGYSVSREKKESFPLTVTSAQKNPTAFYLCASSKTSGSVNEQFFGPGTRLTVL.

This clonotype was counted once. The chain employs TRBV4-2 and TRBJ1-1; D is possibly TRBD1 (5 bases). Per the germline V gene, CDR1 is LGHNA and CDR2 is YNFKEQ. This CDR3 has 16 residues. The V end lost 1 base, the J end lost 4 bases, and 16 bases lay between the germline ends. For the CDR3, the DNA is TGTGCCAGCAGCCAAGGGGGGGTGGGAGTGGGCACTGAAGCTTTCTTT. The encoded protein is CASSQGGVGVGTEAFF.

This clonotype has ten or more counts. CDR3 sequence (DNA): TGTGCCAGCAGCTTAGGCCCTCCTTCGACAGGGGCCACTGAAGCTTTCTTT. Translation gives CASSLGPPSTGATEAFF. The V and J genes are TRBV7-8 and TRBJ1-1; 8 bases align to TRBD1. CDR3 length: 17 amino acids. Germline V gene data show CDR1 as SGHVS and CDR2 as FQNEAQ. With V trimmed by 1 base and J by 4 bases, 11 bases remained unmatched.

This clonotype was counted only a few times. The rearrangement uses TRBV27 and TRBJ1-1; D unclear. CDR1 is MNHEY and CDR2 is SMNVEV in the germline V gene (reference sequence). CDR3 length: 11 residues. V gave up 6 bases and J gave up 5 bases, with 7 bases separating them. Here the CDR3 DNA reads TGTGCCAGCAGCGACGGGACTGAAGCTTTCTTT. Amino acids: CASSDGTEAFF.

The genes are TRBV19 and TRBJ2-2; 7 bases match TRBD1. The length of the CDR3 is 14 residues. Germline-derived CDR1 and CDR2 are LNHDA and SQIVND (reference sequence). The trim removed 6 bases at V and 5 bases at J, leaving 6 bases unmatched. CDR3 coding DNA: TGTGCCAGTAGACAAAACAGGGGTACCGGGGAGCTGTTTTTT. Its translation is CASRQNRGTGELFF.

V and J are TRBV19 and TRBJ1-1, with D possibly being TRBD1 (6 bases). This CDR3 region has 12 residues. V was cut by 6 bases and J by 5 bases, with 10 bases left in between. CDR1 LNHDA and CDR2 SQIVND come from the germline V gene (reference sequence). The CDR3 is CASRAGATEAFF. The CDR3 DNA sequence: TGTGCCAGTAGGGCGGGGGCGACTGAAGCTTTCTTT.